This T cell receptor beta chain was identified during a study of blood T cells in healthy people across ages. Study conclusions and caveats: Naive CD4+ cell counts and diversity both ran higher in long-lived than in aged donors.

This clonotype has a handful of counts. What it binds is unknown. Sample-barcoded 5' priming and a J-beta primer mix drove a second PCR of roughly 6 to 12 cycles. Each cDNA molecule received a tag from a template-switch adaptor that had 12 random nucleotides. TCRdb itself ran the 5' RACE reads through MiXCR, one entry per CDR3 protein. Of over a million distinct CDR3 sequences detected, roughly 40% appear once; the ten largest clones hold around 8%. The CDR3 has 14 residues. J gave up 2 bases and V 7 bases, and 7 bases lay outside the gene matches. CDR1 is SGHVS and CDR2 is FQNEAQ in the germline V gene.

Sequencing used blood. The TCR was taken from a woman under 30 in good health. The chain combines TRBV7-8 with TRBJ1-1; 7 bases line up with TRBD1. For the CDR3, the DNA is TGTGCCAGCACCGCAGGGGGGTCAAACACTGAAGCTTTCTTT. This codes for CASTAGGSNTEAFF.